The clone carrying this T cell receptor beta chain occurred many times. Its target is unknown. Making use of molecular barcodes, quantitative 5'-RACE generated TCR beta libraries. One entry per CDR3 protein, called by TCRdb with MiXCR from the 5' RACE reads. The profile shows approximately 130,000 distinct CDR3 sequences, approximately 10% of them singletons. The source of the sample is a study of CD8 T cells in ankylosing spondylitis. Trimming cost V 5 bases and J 5 bases, with 13 bases left between them. Germline V lookup: CDR1 DFQATT, CDR2 SNEGSKA (reference sequence). CDR3 length: 13 amino acids. Study-wide results and caveats: Within peripheral blood, clones linked to disease were CD8+ and relatively rare. The clones that were linked to disease were reported to be significantly enriched in matched synovial fluid samples from ankylosing spondylitis patients.

The receptor comes from a female donor with ankylosing spondylitis or in good health (not recorded which). The rearrangement links TRBV20-1 to TRBJ2-1, with a possible D match to TRBD2 (5 bases). Sequencing used blood, either unsorted or a sorted T cell fraction (not recorded which). The CDR3, as DNA: TGCAGTGCTCCGTGGGAGTTCAACAATGAGCAGTTCTTC. This translates into CSAPWEFNNEQFF.